The entry below gives a single TCR beta chain sequence along with its context. CDR1 is SNHLY and CDR2 is FYNNEI in the germline V gene. V gave up 6 bases and J gave up 2 bases, with 10 bases separating them. The length of the CDR3 is 14 residues. This sample was included in a study of blood T cell repertoires in COVID-19. The wider study: The United States, Italy and Spain were the sources of the acute and convalescent COVID-19 samples.

In the authors' workflow: How many nucleated cells were present was estimated from reference gene primer amplification. The table came from immunoSEQ multiplex PCR; TCRdb's copy has only in-frame clones and leaves some out. V and J calls and clone size are as listed in that table; D and trimming were resolved from the DNA. The table lists roughly 40,000 clones, roughly nine tenths of them singletons. This TCR was sampled from a human donor in a cohort sampled during active COVID-19. The J gene is TRBJ2-2, the V gene TRBV2; possible D gene TRBD1, 6 bases. Sequenced material: peripheral blood. CDR3 loop: CASRIQGNTGELFF. For the CDR3, the DNA is TGTGCCAGCAGAATACAGGGTAACACCGGGGAGCTGTTTTTT.